This TCR beta chain was sequenced for a study of technical replicates of blood from several donors. TCRdb's copy holds only in-frame clones and misses some; the assay was immunoSEQ multiplex PCR. The profile shows approximately 92,000 clones, about 95% of them singletons. Trimming cost V 3 bases and J 4 bases; bases outside gene matches: 6. Germline CDR1 is SGHNT and CDR2 is YYREEE (reference sequence). CDR3 length: 15 residues. What was sequenced was T cells isolated from PBMCs. V and J are TRBV5-4 and TRBJ2-5, with TRBD2 matching 10 bases. The sequence came from a human donor in good health. The CDR3 reads CASSSTSGARETQYF. CDR3 DNA sequence: TGTGCCAGCAGCTCAACTAGCGGGGCCCGAGAGACCCAGTACTTC.